Reported below is one T cell receptor beta chain. Its antigen is not identified. Naive CD8 cells, CD45RO-negative and positively selected for CCR7, excluded terminally differentiated effector memory CD45RA+ cells. Each of the donors was a healthy adult who was HIV-negative and had not had a recent acute infection or vaccination. Germline-derived CDR1 and CDR2 are MNHNS and SASEGT. Unmatched junction bases numbered 4, after V lost 7 bases and J lost 3 bases. The CDR3 is 13 amino acids. This table comes from immunoSEQ multiplex PCR, and its TCRdb copy is limited to in-frame clones, with some not included. This sample has about 2 million clones, with roughly 94% found just once. This record belongs to a study of shared clonotypes between healthy human individuals. Points from the study as a whole: The donor pool, a small one, limited the genetic and exposure-history diversity represented.

The sample taken for sequencing was naive CD8+ T cells sorted from blood. This chain connects TRBV6-1 to TRBJ1-2; 8 nucleotides align to TRBD1. The receptor was isolated from a young man in good health. The CDR3 region has the DNA TGTGCCAGCACAGGGGGCGTCGACTATGGCTACACCTTC. Its protein is CASTGGVDYGYTF.